This TCR beta chain was profiled in a study of cytomegalovirus exposure and HLA in healthy donors (dated by TCRdb to about 2017). Concerning the study at large: An earlier analysis of approximately 550 of the donors reported about 290 Gb of sequence data and roughly 100 million unique TCR beta sequences from some 180 million T cells. The study aimed to test whether signatures of past pathogen exposure could be identified by cataloging public T cell receptors. Of the 398 genotyped donors, less than 85% were placed in the genetic ancestry cluster associated with self-reported Caucasian donors. The study profiled the T cell repertoires of 666 subjects by immunosequencing and related them to cytomegalovirus serostatus. Besides the first cohort of around 700 subjects, a separate validation cohort made up of 120 different subjects was used. All discovery cohort repertoires had been generated on a single sequencing platform. An earlier analysis of approximately 580 of the donors used high-throughput TCR beta sequencing to judge whether each TCR beta V gene segment behaved as functional or pseudogenic. In a later genetic analysis, genome-wide SNP genotypes for about three fifths of the 666 donors were used, and that subset was treated as a discovery cohort. HLA typing covered class I and class II loci at four-digit resolution. About 300 gigabases of sequencing data and around 85 million unique TCR sequences made up an early release that covered several hundred HLA-typed donors. In a later analysis, previously published TCR beta repertoires from 500 to 750 donors were re-analyzed and high-resolution HLA genotyping was added so that TCR occurrence patterns could be studied. Among around 400 genotyped donors of the cohort, an average of about 240,000 unique TCR beta nucleotide sequences were sequenced per donor, roughly a sixth of them non-productive. Rather than using new phenotypic data, the later analysis identified candidate immune exposures from TCR beta sequences and from how often those sequences occurred across donors. About five DR-DQ haplotypes were handled as single units for association and clustering, since linkage in the cohort was strong. The number of typed donors differed by locus: about 620-640 for A, B, C, DRB1 and DQB1; 500 to 550 for DQA1; some 590 for DPA1; and about 450 for DPB1. High-throughput TCR immunosequencing, statistical association of individual TCRs with disease status, and machine learning were combined to predict cytomegalovirus infection status. Donor age, sex, ethnicity and CMV serostatus were collected together with the repertoire data.

Broader findings and caveats from the paper: Compared with the 666-donor mean, donors in an Asian-associated ancestry cluster had fewer N-insertions in productive TCRs, according to a later genetic analysis. A further reported finding was that TCR beta sequences accurately predicted the HLA-A and HLA-B alleles for most subjects in the first cohort. Across donors, most TCR sequences were observed very rarely, whereas some public TCRs were present in many individuals. Because HLA typing was missing for some donors at each locus, association tests included only the typed subset. In a later analysis, the rate of TCR association differed among HLA loci, with DRB1 alleles having the most associated TCRs and HLA-C alleles having the fewest. The presence/absence analyses assumed that sequencing depth was roughly uniform across donors, and that assumption may not be true. Specific HLA alleles were associated with over 15,000 TCR beta sequences at a false discovery rate of 0.05 in a later analysis. Linkage disequilibrium might explain the correlated functional status among segregating V segments, but an unknown experimental factor could not be ruled out. Some IMGT-functional V segments, including TRBV6-2 and TRBV6-3, could not be distinguished by the 87-base-pair reads and were therefore excluded. Most CMV-associated TCR beta chains appeared to be HLA-restricted in a later analysis, and the HLA associations seemed to be driven largely by CMV exposure. Strong co-occurrence of HLA alleles, especially DR and DQ, made assigning TCR associations to individual alleles difficult. An association between a missense DCLRE1C variant and V-gene and J-gene trimming of TCR beta chains was found in a later genetic analysis and replicated in an independent cohort. A cluster of highly shared sequence variants was judged likely to represent a technical artifact of the sequencing pipeline. The study listed 164 TCR beta chains as associated with cytomegalovirus. The authors suggested that the approach could potentially be generalized to other disease states and immunological phenotypes. The only immune exposure information available for the cohort was CMV serostatus. Several of the top co-occurrence clusters appeared to be linked to parvovirus B19, influenza, CMV and Epstein-Barr virus, according to a later analysis. Because counts were too low, seventeen rarely observed V segments, including chromosome 9 orphons, were left out of the earlier analysis of approximately 580 of the donors. A later analysis found that HLA-associated TCR beta chains were more clonally expanded and had lower generation probabilities than equally common non-associated chains. Cytomegalovirus status was reported to be diagnosed by the classifier with high specificity and sensitivity in both the original and validation cohorts. In an earlier analysis of a few hundred of the donors, most TCR beta V segments were observed in productive rearrangements about 87% or about 30% of the time, broadly matching IMGT annotations. The cohort was sequenced for TCR beta chains only, and without alpha or paired-chain data the features that could be detected were limited. A few of the identified cytomegalovirus-associated TCR beta chains were confirmed in vitro to be specific for cytomegalovirus antigens.

In total, 666 healthy bone marrow donors made up the cohort. At the time of sampling, all cohort members were nominally healthy, though unrecorded immune exposures were likely present. The donor tested CMV seropositive, placing the donor among the 289 seropositive members of the cohort. A peripheral blood sample was collected from each donor, and TCR beta sequencing was performed on peripheral blood mononuclear cells. Genomic DNA was extracted from the blood cell samples with the Qiagen DNeasy Blood Extraction Kit. The CDR3 runs 14 residues from the cysteine to the phenylalanine. The sequence is cut down to CDR3 DNA, 42 bases in frame from base 1. For CDR1 and CDR2, the germline V gene lists SGHDN and FVKESK. V is pared back by 3 bases and J by 2 bases, with 11 bases lying between the germline termini. The method was the immunoSEQ multiplex PCR assay. A mixture of 60 forward primers for TCR Vbeta segments and 13 reverse primers for TCR Jbeta segments was used in the multiplex PCR. The CDR3 region of rearranged TCR beta genes was amplified from genomic DNA by a multiplex PCR assay. On the Illumina HiSeq System, the amplified TCR beta libraries were sequenced as 87-base-pair reads. For the original study's pipeline: Across the 500 to 700 repertoires, a later analysis counted tens of millions of unique TCR beta chains, around 10 million of which were shared by at least two donors. To remove PCR and sequencing errors, raw reads were error-corrected and collapsed into unique sequences using a nearest-neighbor algorithm that merged closely related sequences. V, D and J gene segments were assigned by aligning CDR3 sequences to IMGT reference sequences. For a sequence to be retained, at least a six-nucleotide match to both a V gene segment and a J gene segment was required. Rearrangements were called productive when the CDR3 lacked stop codons and stayed in frame with V and J; all others were non-productive. CDR3 was defined by IMGT convention, running from the second conserved V-encoded cysteine to the conserved J-encoded phenylalanine. The earlier analysis of approximately 590 of the donors excluded any sequence lacking an unambiguous match to a single V gene segment. In an earlier analysis of approximately 550 of the donors, V segments were called functional above 56.7% productive rearrangements and were called segregating when the between-donor standard deviation exceeded 5%. A statistical classification framework was developed to diagnose cytomegalovirus status using the catalog of TCR beta chain sequences. V and J gene assignment, in a later analysis, came from comparing TCR nucleotide sequences with IMGT/GENE-DB human TR gene sequences. A later analysis assigned CDR3 sequences and most-parsimonious VDJ recombination scenarios with the TCRdist pipeline. In a later analysis, each TCR beta chain was defined by its CDR3 amino acid sequence together with its V-gene family, and reads lacking a unique V-gene family were excluded. In a later analysis, 450 to 600 highly shared, low-generation-probability nucleotide sequences were removed to address suspected cross-contamination and a sequencing artifact. A later analysis calculated a clonal expansion index for each public chain from normalized within-repertoire ranks of inferred template counts. In a later analysis, generation probabilities were computed with a VDJ recombination model fitted to out-of-frame rearrangements, and the resulting probabilities were checked against IGoR. A later analysis scored TCR-TCR, TCR-HLA and TCR-CMV co-occurrence with hypergeometric tests, applying a repertoire-size bias correction to TCR pairs. A later analysis estimated false discovery rates by permuting HLA or CMV assignments 20 times. A later analysis grouped co-occurring TCRs with DBSCAN, adding TCRdist sequence similarity when clustering within HLA-allele-positive subsets. Repertoires with fewer than 30,000 or more than 120,000 public chains, plus five repertoires with anomalous nucleotide sharing, were excluded from co-occurrence clustering. The immuneACCESS repertoire file appears here via TCRdb, limited to in-frame rearrangements. These files lack a portion of the clones; in checked studies, under half of the deficit traces to unresolved V genes, and the cause of the others is not known. The V and J calls and clone size come from that table; D and trimming were worked out from the DNA. The sample's clone listing holds 65,000 to 95,000 clones. Approximately 7.5% of the sample rests with the top ten.

Note on this clone: Its target antigen remains unknown.

The clonotype originates from a female donor in good health and CMV-seropositive. The chain was built from TRBV14 and TRBJ2-7, with the D gene not confidently named. Material: PBMCs. The DNA sequence reads TGTGCCAGCAGCCACAACCTACTCCCCTACGAGCAGTACTTC. The translation is CASSHNLLPYEQYF. The CDR3, completed at both ends by the reference TRBV14 and TRBJ2-7 genes, gives the full variable domain EAGVTQFPSHSVIEKGQTVTLRCDPISGHDNLYWYRRVMGKEIKFLLHFVKESKQDESGMPNNRFLAERTGGTYSTLKVQPAELEDSGVYFCASSHNLLPYEQYFGPGTRLTVT.